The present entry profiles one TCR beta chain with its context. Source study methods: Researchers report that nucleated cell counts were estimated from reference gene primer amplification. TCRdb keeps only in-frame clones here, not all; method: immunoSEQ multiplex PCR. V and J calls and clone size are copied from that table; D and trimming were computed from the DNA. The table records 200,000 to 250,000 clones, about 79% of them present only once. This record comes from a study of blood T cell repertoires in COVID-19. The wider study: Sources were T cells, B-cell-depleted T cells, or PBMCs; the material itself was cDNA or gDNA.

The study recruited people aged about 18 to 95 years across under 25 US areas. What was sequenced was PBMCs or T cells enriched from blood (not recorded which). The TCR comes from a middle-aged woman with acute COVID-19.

CDR3 sequence: CAWALSGDQPQHF. CDR3 DNA sequence: TGTGCCTGGGCTCTATCAGGGGACCAGCCCCAGCATTTT. The chain joins TRBV30 to TRBJ1-5, with a weak D call TRBD1 (6 bases). This CDR3 has 13 residues. Germline V gene sequence: CDR1 GTSNPN, CDR2 SVGIG (reference sequence). V lost 5 bases to trimming and J lost 7 bases, with 15 bases between them.